These 22 T cell receptor beta chains were all obtained from the same sample, sequenced in a study of T cell responses to AZD1222 COVID-19 vaccine. The table came from immunoSEQ multiplex PCR; TCRdb's copy has only in-frame clones and leaves some out. The data hold some 62,000 clones, with over 70% observed a single time. Sequencing was performed on peripheral blood, taken on day 0 of AZD1222 vaccination. The origin of the receptors is an adult in good health.

The CDR3 DNA sequence: TGTGCCAGCAGCTGGACCCACAGGGGAGGGAATGAAAAACTGTTTTTT. Protein sequence: CASSWTHRGGNEKLFF. V is TRBV5-4 and J is TRBJ1-4; 7 bases agree with TRBD1. The CDR3 covers 16 residues. Germline lookup yields CDR1 SGHNT and CDR2 YYREEE (reference sequence). J was trimmed by 5 bases and V by 3 bases; bases with no gene match: 10.

This chain joins TRBV2 and TRBJ2-7; D ambiguous. Germline CDR1 is SNHLY and CDR2 is FYNNEI. CDR3 length: 10 amino acids. Deletions cut 8 bases from V and 6 bases from J, with 8 bases between. The CDR3 sequence is CASGLFEQYF. CDR3 sequence (DNA): TGTGCCAGCGGCCTCTTCGAGCAGTACTTC. Full variable domain (remainder filled in from reference TRBV2 and TRBJ2-7): EPEVTQTPSHQVTQMGQEVILRCVPISNHLYFYWYRQILGQKVEFLVSFYNNEISEKSEIFDDQFSVERPDGSNFTLKIRSTKLEDSAMYFCASGLFEQYFGPGTRLTVT.

V gene TRBV19 combines with J gene TRBJ1-1, with 7 bases aligning to TRBD1. Trimming cost V 5 bases and J 1 base; bases outside gene matches: 4. This CDR3 contains 14 residues. Looked up from germline, CDR1 is LNHDA and CDR2 is SQIVND (reference sequence). DNA of the CDR3: TGTGCCAGTAGTCTGTGGACAGGGAACACTGAAGCTTTCTTT. It specifies CASSLWTGNTEAFF.

This chain connects TRBV2 to TRBJ1-5; 7 bases align to TRBD1. Germline lookup yields CDR1 SNHLY and CDR2 FYNNEI. With V trimmed by 7 bases and J by 0 bases, 3 bases remained unmatched. The CDR3 extends over 14 amino acids. Written as DNA, the CDR3 is TGTGCCAGCAATGGACAGGTTAGCAATCAGCCCCAGCATTTT. Encoded protein: CASNGQVSNQPQHF.

The V gene is TRBV4-1, the J gene TRBJ2-3, with a possible D match to TRBD2 (7 bases). Germline loops: CDR1 MGHRA, CDR2 YSYEKL. CDR3 length equals 15 residues. V was trimmed by 4 bases and J by 1 base, leaving 12 bases between them. The CDR3 coding sequence is TGCGCCAGCAGCCTGGAGGGGGGGCGCACAGATACGCAGTATTTT. Protein sequence: CASSLEGGRTDTQYF.

This sequence joins TRBV2 and TRBJ2-3; 12 nucleotides line up with TRBD2. Germline CDR1 SNHLY, CDR2 FYNNEI. The ends lost 8 bases at V and 2 bases at J; junction bases unmatched: 11. The CDR3 has 17 residues. The CDR3 DNA reads as TGTGCCAGCTCCCCCGGAGCTAGCGGGGGGGTCACAGATACGCAGTATTTT. Protein product: CASSPGASGGVTDTQYF. Combining the CDR3 with reference TRBV2 and TRBJ2-3 gives the whole variable domain EPEVTQTPSHQVTQMGQEVILRCVPISNHLYFYWYRQILGQKVEFLVSFYNNEISEKSEIFDDQFSVERPDGSNFTLKIRSTKLEDSAMYFCASSPGASGGVTDTQYFGPGTRLTVL.

CDR3 protein: CASSQDRQGGYGYTF. The DNA for the CDR3 is TGCGCCAGCAGCCAAGATAGGCAGGGAGGCTATGGCTACACCTTC. This chain links TRBV4-3 with TRBJ1-2; D might be TRBD1 (5 bases). This CDR3 has 15 residues. V lost 0 bases and J lost 4, with 12 bases in between. CDR1 is LGHNA and CDR2 is YSLEER in the germline V gene.

In this sample, this clone turned up once. The rearrangement links TRBV5-6 to TRBJ1-2; D not resolved. CDR1 and CDR2 from the germline V gene are SGHDT and YYEEEE. Deletions cut 3 bases from V and 8 bases from J, with 14 bases between. CDR3 length: 13 residues. The CDR3 spells CASSSPGPRGYTF. CDR3 bases: TGTGCCAGCAGCTCCCCGGGCCCACGGGGCTACACCTTC. The full variable domain, in which reference TRBV5-6 and TRBJ1-2 provide the parts outside the CDR3, is DAGVTQSPTHLIKTRGQQVTLRCSPKSGHDTVSWYQQALGQGPQFIFQYYEEEERQRGNFPDRFSGHQFPNYSSELNVNALLLGDSALYLCASSSPGPRGYTFGSGTRLTVV.

This clone was found a few times. The chain links TRBV10-3 to TRBJ1-1; D is possibly TRBD1 (6 bases). V was pared by 10 bases and J by 1 base, with 10 bases between. The CDR3 is 12 amino acids. Germline V gene data show CDR1 as ENHRY and CDR2 as SYGVKD. CDR3 region: CATEGGNTEAFF. CDR3 DNA sequence: TGTGCCACCGAGGGGGGGAACACTGAAGCTTTCTTT.

This rearrangement joins TRBV5-1 to TRBJ1-1, with TRBD1 identical over 7 bases. Germline V gene data show CDR1 as SGHRS and CDR2 as YFSETQ. There are 15 residues in the CDR3. After removal of 1 base from V and 3 bases from J, the junction contained 6 bases not matched to a gene. In DNA, the CDR3 is TGCGCCAGCAGCTTGACAGGGGCTAGCGACACTGAAGCTTTCTTT. Protein: CASSLTGASDTEAFF.

The rearrangement links TRBV25-1 to TRBJ2-2; no reliable D call. The CDR3 length is 11 residues. Germline V gene lookup returns CDR1 MGHDK and CDR2 SYGVNS. V lost 4 bases, J lost 7 bases, and 4 bases lay in between. Here the CDR3 reads CASSVGGELFF. CDR3 sequence (DNA): TGTGCCAGCAGTGTCGGCGGGGAGCTGTTTTTT. The whole variable domain, filled in from reference TRBV25-1 and TRBJ2-2, reads EADIYQTPRYLVIGTGKKITLECSQTMGHDKMYWYQQDPGMELHLIHYSYGVNSTEKGDLSSESTVSRIRTEHFPLTLESARPSHTSQYLCASSVGGELFFGEGSRLTVL.

The V and J genes are TRBV6-4 and TRBJ1-2; D is perhaps TRBD1 (5 bases). The CDR3 has 14 residues. V lost 0 bases, J lost 10 bases, and 15 bases lay in between. Germline V CDR1 and CDR2: MRHNA, SNTAGT. In DNA, the CDR3 is TGTGCCAGCAGTGACTCGGCAGGGTCGGGAGTCTACACCTTC. Encoded protein: CASSDSAGSGVYTF.

This clone was counted a few times. The V and J genes are TRBV7-2 and TRBJ2-1; D is perhaps TRBD2 (6 bases). Trimming left V 4 bases short and J 3 bases short, with 10 bases between. CDR3 length: 14 residues. The V gene's germline CDR1 is SGHTA and CDR2 FQGNSA. CDR3 sequence: CASSSPGVYNEQFF. CDR3 DNA: TGTGCCAGCAGCTCCCCGGGAGTCTACAATGAGCAGTTCTTC.

The CDR3 DNA is TGTGCCAGCAGCTCCGCCCGCGGGGAAGCTTTCTTT. Encoded protein: CASSSARGEAFF. The chain has TRBV7-8 and TRBJ1-1; D not resolved. The germline V gene has CDR1 SGHVS and CDR2 FQNEAQ. The CDR3 covers 12 residues. Trimming removed 4 bases from V and 8 bases from J, with 11 bases in between.

In regard to this clone: Other DNA sequences within the sample encode an identical CDR3. The chain is built from TRBV19 and TRBJ1-2; 7 bases fit TRBD1. Looked up from germline, CDR1 is LNHDA and CDR2 is SQIVND (reference sequence). The CDR3 is 15 residues long. The V segment lost 4 bases and the J segment 7 bases; nucleotides outside the gene matches: 12. CDR3 nucleotides: TGTGCCAGTAGTACCCCAGGGGGACCCCGGGGTGGCTACACCTTC. This codes for CASSTPGGPRGGYTF. The full variable domain, completed using reference TRBV19 and TRBJ1-2, is DGGITQSPKYLFRKEGQNVTLSCEQNLNHDAMYWYRQDPGQGLRLIYYSQIVNDFQKGDIAEGYSVSREKKESFPLTVTSAQKNPTAFYLCASSTPGGPRGGYTFGSGTRLTVV.

The J gene is TRBJ2-3, the V gene TRBV30; possibly TRBD2 for D (5 bases). Germline V gives CDR1 GTSNPN, CDR2 SVGIG (reference sequence). The germline V and J ends were trimmed by 2 bases and 0 bases, with 12 bases remaining between them. This CDR3 contains 15 residues. This CDR3 reads CAWSPVGMSTDTQYF. The CDR3 coding sequence is TGTGCCTGGAGTCCCGTCGGGATGAGCACAGATACGCAGTATTTT.

V gene TRBV5-5 combines with J gene TRBJ2-7, with 10 bases lining up with TRBD2. J gave up 1 base and V 1 base, and 2 bases lay outside the gene matches. This CDR3 is built from 15 residues. Germline-derived CDR1 and CDR2 are SGHKS and YYEKEE (reference sequence). The CDR3 nucleotides are TGTGCCAGCAGCTTGAATAGCGGGGGGTCCTACGAGCAGTACTTC. Its translation: CASSLNSGGSYEQYF.

This clone has only a few counts. This chain links TRBV7-2 with TRBJ2-3; D possibly corresponds to TRBD2 (6 bases). Trimming removed 5 bases at V and 2 bases at J, with 17 bases between. The CDR3 is made up of 16 amino acids. Germline CDR1 and CDR2: SGHTA and FQGNSA. The chain's CDR3 is CASSPNMGGATDTQYF. The CDR3 coding sequence is TGTGCCAGCAGCCCTAATATGGGGGGAGCCACAGATACGCAGTATTTT.

The CDR3 region has the DNA TGCGCCAGCAGCCTCCCCCCCGGGTCGGGGGGAGAGACCCAGTACTTC. It yields the protein CASSLPPGSGGETQYF. V and J are TRBV4-1 and TRBJ2-5; TRBD2 matches 7 bases. The CDR3 has 16 residues. The J segment lost 4 bases and the V segment lost 4 bases, leaving 12 bases of the junction unmatched. Germline V gene data show CDR1 as MGHRA and CDR2 as YSYEKL.

The chain employs TRBV28 and TRBJ1-5, with unresolved D. Between the trimmed V and J ends, which lost 7 bases and 5 bases, there was a span of 18 bases. Per germline, CDR1 MDHEN and CDR2 SYDVKM. The CDR3 has 15 residues. Written as DNA, the CDR3 is TGTGCCAGCAACCCCACACCGCCCGCGCATCAGCCCCAGCATTTT. Amino acids: CASNPTPPAHQPQHF.

The chain uses TRBV15 and TRBJ1-3; D not certain. This CDR3 spans 15 amino acids. Trimming shortened V by 0 bases and J by 0 bases, and 6 bases separated the two germline ends. The germline CDR1 and CDR2 sequences are LNHNV and YYDKDF (reference sequence). The CDR3 nucleotides read TGTGCCACCAGCAGAGAGCTCCGCTCTGGAAACACCATATATTTT. Amino acids: CATSRELRSGNTIYF.

In this sample, this clone turned up once. The V gene is TRBV19, the J gene TRBJ1-5; 10 bases are shared with TRBD1. Germline trimming cut 9 bases from V and 3 bases from J; bases unmatched to any gene: 5. This CDR3 is built from 14 residues. Germline V lookup: CDR1 LNHDA, CDR2 SQIVND (reference sequence). The CDR3 reads CASRDRGNNQPQHF. The CDR3 region has the DNA TGTGCCAGCCGGGACAGGGGTAACAATCAGCCCCAGCATTTT.